This T cell receptor (beta chain) was found in a study of response to subunit inactivated influenza vaccine. Only a few counts were recorded for this clonotype. TCRdb used MiXCR to reprocess the RT-PCR reads, holding one entry per CDR3 protein. The repertoire includes over 450,000 distinct CDR3 sequences, over 10% of them detected once, and 13% sits in the top ten. Trimming stripped 5 bases from V and 5 bases from J, with 16 bases between. This CDR3 is built from 14 residues. Per the germline V gene, CDR1 is SEHNR and CDR2 is FQNEAQ (reference sequence). Specimen: PBMCs from blood, collected roughly 45 days after vaccination. This chain links TRBV7-9 with TRBJ2-7; D unresolved. The origin of this receptor is a man aged 50 to 59 who received an inactivated influenza vaccine. DNA of the CDR3: TGTGCCAGCAGCCTCGACTCGGATCTCCACGAGCAGTACTTC. Translation gives CASSLDSDLHEQYF.